This T cell receptor beta chain was identified in a study of identical twins. General study findings and limits: The study found excess low generation probability among twin-shared out-of-frame alpha sequences.

The V end lost 3 bases, the J end lost 6 bases, and 16 bases lay between the germline ends. Germline V gives CDR1 SGHRS, CDR2 YFSETQ. The CDR3 runs 15 residues. This clonotype has just one count. Its antigen is as yet unknown. Through template switching, a universal primer site was introduced, and the cDNA contained unique molecular identifiers. TCRdb re-called the 5' RACE reads through MiXCR, storing one row per CDR3 protein. The table shows 500,000 to 550,000 distinct CDR3 sequences, with around 20% occurring only once. The sample was also linked to a second study, of yellow fever vaccine responses in identical twins. Per that paper: As reported, the vaccine T cell response of twins seemed partly convergent and partly personalized.

Sequencing used CD4+ T cells sorted from blood. J is TRBJ2-1 and V is TRBV5-1; perhaps TRBD2 as D (7 bases). The sequence was obtained from a woman aged 18-29 years in good health. CDR3 amino acids: CASSSRGAGSNEQFF. For the CDR3, the DNA is TGCGCCAGCAGCTCCCGGGGGGCGGGTTCCAATGAGCAGTTCTTC. The complete variable domain, with remaining parts taken from reference TRBV5-1 and TRBJ2-1, reads KAGVTQTPRYLIKTRGQQVTLSCSPISGHRSVSWYQQTPGQGLQFLFEYFSETQRNKGNFPGRFSGRQFSNSRSEMNVSTLELGDSALYLCASSSRGAGSNEQFFGPGTRLTVL.